This T cell receptor beta chain was recorded in a study of T cells in Graves' hyperthyroidism and ophthalmopathy. Study findings and constraints: Ophthalmopathy was predicted by the model a median of roughly 6.7 months ahead of onset. In simple terms, a model built on 13 V-J features told ophthalmopathy apart from stable hyperthyroidism.

Germline V lookup: CDR1 LGHNT, CDR2 FRNRAP. V was trimmed by 0 bases and J by 5 bases, leaving 13 bases between them. The length of the CDR3 is 15 residues. This clonotype was detected only a few times. Its specificity is not known. The TCR beta CDR3 regions underwent amplification using RNA transcripts as the source. When the TCR CDR3 underwent first-round RT-PCR, the HTBI primer set was used. Each CDR3 protein is one row after TCRdb ran MiXCR on the multiplex PCR reads. The top ten clones hold under 8% of a sample with approximately 590,000 distinct CDR3 sequences, around 16% of them seen once. The patients, who ranged from 18 to 65 in age, presented with newly diagnosed hyperthyroidism lasting under 2 months. Thyroid ultrasound and orbital computed tomography, with clinical symptoms and serum thyroxine and TRAb, informed diagnoses.

The chain couples TRBV12-5 to TRBJ1-1; possible D gene TRBD1, 6 bases. The receptor's source is a woman younger than 45 with Graves' hyperthyroidism. Sample: blood. DNA for the CDR3: TGTGCTAGTGGTTTGGTACGAATAGGGGGAACTGAAGCTTTCTTT. Translation gives CASGLVRIGGTEAFF.